The clone carrying this T cell receptor (beta chain) was counted many times. There are 13 residues in the CDR3. Germline-derived CDR1 and CDR2 are SGHDT and YYEEEE. V lost 3 bases to trimming and J lost 5 bases, with 11 bases between them. Constant-segment primers and 5'RACE yielded cDNA libraries for TCR alpha and TCR beta, each carrying sample barcodes and UMIs. TCRdb re-analysed the 5' RACE reads in MiXCR, keeping a single row per CDR3 protein. The sample has 450,000 to 650,000 distinct CDR3 sequences, less than 25% seen once. This record belongs to a study of T-cell memory formation after mild COVID-19. Study in general: For the most part, TCR clusters were specific to one donor.

Sequencing input: PBMCs or a T cell subset sorted from them (not recorded which). The chain links TRBV5-6 to TRBJ2-5; the D gene is possibly TRBD1 (6 bases). The clonotype originates from an adult woman who had mild COVID-19 (a few samples of this study predate the infection). Cell type and time point are not known. The CDR3 DNA follows: TGTGCCAGCAGCTCAGGACAGCGCGAGACCCAGTACTTC. Translation gives CASSSGQRETQYF.